The next 3 T cell receptor beta chains were all read from a single sample in a study of cytomegalovirus exposure and HLA in healthy donors. PCR involved 60 Vbeta and 13 Jbeta primers. TCRdb's table, derived via immunoSEQ multiplex PCR, lists solely in-frame clones and lacks some. This sample has about 130,000 clones, with approximately 75% found just once. Sequencing input: PBMCs. Receptors originate from a woman aged 40-49 years in good health and CMV-seropositive.

This clone showed up just once. DNA of the CDR3: TGTGCCAGTAGTACCCGGACAGGGGGGAACACTGAAGCTTTCTTT. Translation gives CASSTRTGGNTEAFF. The chain combines TRBV19 with TRBJ1-1, with 10 bases identical to TRBD1. The CDR3 is made up of 15 amino acids. V shed 4 bases and J 1 base; nucleotides not matched to a gene: 3. Germline V gives CDR1 LNHDA, CDR2 SQIVND (reference sequence).

The V call is TRBV7-8, the J call TRBJ2-5, with D possibly TRBD2 on 6 matching bases. The V gene lost 5 bases and the J gene lost 1 base, with 14 bases spanning the gap. This CDR3 contains 15 residues. Germline values: CDR1 SGHVS, CDR2 FQNEAQ. The CDR3 bases are TGTGCCAGCAGCGCAAAGGCGGGAAGCCAAGAGACCCAGTACTTC. This translates into CASSAKAGSQETQYF.

This clone was detected once. The rearrangement joins TRBV19 to TRBJ1-2; TRBD1 might be the D (5 bases). Germline assignment: CDR1 LNHDA and CDR2 SQIVND (reference sequence). V dropped 0 bases and J dropped 2 bases, with 13 bases sitting between them. The CDR3 has 16 residues. This CDR3 reads CASSIEAGPPNYGYTF. Here the CDR3 DNA reads TGTGCCAGTAGTATAGAGGCGGGACCCCCGAACTATGGCTACACCTTC.